These T cell receptor beta chains were read from a single sample in a study of cytomegalovirus exposure and HLA in healthy donors. Here immunoSEQ multiplex PCR was the method, and the copy in TCRdb shows in-frame clones only, minus some. This sample carries 150,000 to 160,000 clones, approximately 72% of them seen once, and the ten largest clones take roughly 2.8%. The sample comprised PBMCs. These receptors all come from a man aged 18 to 35 in good health and CMV-seronegative. Both conserved end residues are part of each CDR3. A D gene is named only where the DNA matches it firmly. Rows give clone size only sometimes, using once, few, many, or a class for an expanded clone.

CASSLGLDRDYGYTF	TGCGCCAGCAGCTTGGGTCTCGACAGGGACTATGGCTACACCTTC	TRBJ1-2	TRBD1	TRBV5-1	15	NA
CASSLRQGEASGANGLTF	TGCGCCAGCAGCCTACGACAGGGAGAAGCCTCTGGGGCCAACGGCCTGACTTTC	TRBJ2-6	TRBD1	TRBV5-1	18	NA
CASSGQGYEQYF	TGTGCCAGCTCAGGGCAGGGCTACGAGCAGTACTTC	TRBJ2-7	NA	TRBV18	12	NA
CASSPIAGGRTGELFF	TGTGCCAGCTCGCCGATAGCGGGGGGTCGTACCGGGGAGCTGTTTTTT	TRBJ2-2	TRBD2	TRBV25-1	16	NA
CASSLREAPNTEAFF	TGTGCCAGCAGCTTGAGGGAGGCTCCGAACACTGAAGCTTTCTTT	TRBJ1-1	NA	TRBV5-6	15	NA
CASSQGLHLAKNSQYF	TGTGCCAGCAGCCAAGGCCTACACCTAGCCAAAAACAGTCAGTACTTC	TRBJ2-4	NA	TRBV4-2	16	NA
CASSLAPRNTEAFF	TGTGCCAGCAGCTTAGCCCCCCGGAACACTGAAGCTTTCTTT	TRBJ1-1	NA	TRBV7-6	14	NA
CATSRGGGPPYEQYF	TGTGCCACCAGCAGAGGGGGGGGGCCTCCCTACGAGCAGTACTTC	TRBJ2-7	NA	TRBV15	15	NA
CASSLAGTGFDTQYF	TGTGCCAGCAGCTTGGCCGGGACAGGGTTTGATACGCAGTATTTT	TRBJ2-3	TRBD1	TRBV11-2	15	NA
CASTGGVYNSPLHF	TGTGCCAGCACGGGAGGGGTTTATAATTCACCCCTCCACTTT	TRBJ1-6	NA	TRBV28	14	NA
CASSEPAGGRETQYF	TGTGCCAGCAGTGAACCGGCAGGGGGCAGGGAGACCCAGTACTTC	TRBJ2-5	TRBD1	TRBV2	15	NA
CASLRELNSNQPQHF	TGTGCCAGTCTCCGGGAGCTTAATAGCAATCAGCCCCAGCATTTT	TRBJ1-5	NA	TRBV2	15	once
CASRIPGQGNYGYTF	TGTGCCAGCAGAATCCCGGGACAGGGGAACTATGGCTACACCTTC	TRBJ1-2	TRBD1	TRBV6-5	15	NA
CASSQGTGINEKLFF	TGTGCCAGCAGCCAAGGGACAGGGATAAATGAAAAACTGTTTTTT	TRBJ1-4	TRBD1	TRBV4-2	15	NA
CASSLVRVPGELFF	TGTGCCAGCAGCTTAGTGCGTGTACCCGGGGAGCTGTTTTTT	TRBJ2-2	NA	TRBV11-2	14	NA
CASSAETGTLGKLFF	TGCGCCAGCAGCGCAGAGACGGGTACCTTGGGAAAACTGTTTTTT	TRBJ1-4	NA	TRBV5-1	15	NA
CASSLPVGANVLTF	TGTGCCAGCAGCCTCCCGGTTGGGGCCAACGTCCTGACTTTC	TRBJ2-6	NA	TRBV11-2	14	NA
CASSQEPTGAEAFF	TGCGCCAGCAGCCAAGAACCGACAGGGGCTGAAGCTTTCTTT	TRBJ1-1	TRBD1	TRBV4-1	14	NA
CASSPAGGYLDNEQFF	TGTGCCAGCAGCCCAGCGGGGGGGTACCTCGACAATGAGCAGTTCTTC	TRBJ2-1	TRBD2	TRBV7-9	16	NA
CAISDPPAGGTYEQYF	TGTGCCATCAGTGACCCCCCGGCGGGGGGGACCTACGAGCAGTACTTC	TRBJ2-7	TRBD2	TRBV10-3	16	NA
CASTTDRNTDTQYF	TGTGCCAGTACTACGGACAGAAACACAGATACGCAGTATTTT	TRBJ2-3	NA	TRBV19	14	NA
CASRGLLTDTQYF	TGCGCCAGCAGGGGACTCCTCACAGATACGCAGTATTTT	TRBJ2-3	NA	TRBV5-1	13	NA
CASRTGDWGYGYTF	TGTGCCAGCAGGACCGGGGATTGGGGCTATGGCTACACCTTC	TRBJ1-2	NA	TRBV6-5	14	NA
CASSWGTGDNEQFF	TGTGCCAGCAGTTGGGGGACAGGGGACAATGAGCAGTTCTTC	TRBJ2-1	TRBD1	TRBV6-5	14	NA
CASSSQGAGTGELFF	TGTGCCAGCAGTTCACAGGGGGCGGGAACCGGGGAGCTGTTTTTT	TRBJ2-2	TRBD1	TRBV28	15	NA
CASSQGTALSPPYEQYF	TGCGCCAGCAGCCAAGGGACAGCCTTATCCCCCCCTTACGAGCAGTACTTC	TRBJ2-7	NA	TRBV4-3	17	NA
CASSKEATGGTDTQYF	TGTGCCAGCAGCAAAGAGGCGACAGGTGGCACAGATACGCAGTATTTT	TRBJ2-3	NA	TRBV21-1	16	NA
CASNGQVASGGYSYNEQFF	TGTGCCAGCAACGGACAGGTGGCTAGCGGGGGGTACTCCTACAATGAGCAGTTCTTC	TRBJ2-1	TRBD2	TRBV7-2	19	NA
CASSSRGLAGGGTQYF	TGTGCCAGCAGTTCACGCGGACTAGCGGGGGGGGGTACCCAGTACTTC	TRBJ2-5	TRBD2	TRBV6-5	16	once
CASSQGIGRWVSPLHF	TGCGCCAGCAGCCAAGGAATTGGCAGGTGGGTTTCACCCCTCCACTTT	TRBJ1-6	NA	TRBV4-1	16	NA
CAWTRISNTEAFF	TGTGCCTGGACGAGGATTTCGAACACTGAAGCTTTCTTT	TRBJ1-1	NA	TRBV30	13	NA
CASSRRTRGEKLFF	TGCGCCAGCAGCCGCCGGACTCGAGGGGAAAAACTGTTTTTT	TRBJ1-4	NA	TRBV4-3	14	NA
CASSLGSSGQETQYF	TGTGCCAGCAGCTTAGGTAGTTCTGGCCAAGAGACCCAGTACTTC	TRBJ2-5	NA	TRBV7-8	15	NA
CATSRPAASVGELFF	TGTGCCACCAGCAGACCGGCGGCTAGTGTCGGGGAGCTGTTTTTT	TRBJ2-2	NA	TRBV15	15	NA
CASSLGPTGTEAFF	TGCGCCAGCAGCTTGGGGCCCACGGGCACTGAAGCTTTCTTT	TRBJ1-1	NA	TRBV5-1	14	few
CASSYSWLLNTEAFF	TGTGCCAGCAGTTACTCGTGGCTCCTGAACACTGAAGCTTTCTTT	TRBJ1-1	NA	TRBV6-5	15	NA
CAITDDRENQPQHF	TGTGCCATCACCGACGACAGGGAGAATCAGCCCCAGCATTTT	TRBJ1-5	TRBD1	TRBV10-3	14	NA
CASSGPLSLNQPQHF	TGTGCCAGCAGTGGGCCCTTAAGTCTCAATCAGCCCCAGCATTTT	TRBJ1-5	NA	TRBV2	15	once
CSAGRQANTEAFF	TGCAGCGCCGGAAGGCAGGCGAACACTGAAGCTTTCTTT	TRBJ1-1	NA	TRBV29-1	13	NA
CATSRMRTSRGTEAFF	TGTGCCACCAGCCGGATGAGGACGTCGAGGGGGACTGAAGCTTTCTTT	TRBJ1-1	NA	TRBV15	16	NA
CASSRGSSPLHF	TGTGCCAGCAGCCGGGGATCATCACCCCTCCACTTT	TRBJ1-6	NA	TRBV13	12	once
CASSLVTPSTGELFF	TGCGCCAGCAGTTTAGTGACTCCGAGCACCGGGGAGCTGTTTTTT	TRBJ2-2	NA	TRBV10-1	15	NA
CASTMSGGAHNEQFF	TGTGCCAGCACCATGAGCGGGGGGGCCCACAATGAGCAGTTCTTC	TRBJ2-1	TRBD2	TRBV2	15	NA
CASSEELSSGGLLWETQYF	TGTGCCAGCAGTGAAGAATTGTCTAGCGGGGGCCTATTGTGGGAGACCCAGTACTTC	TRBJ2-5	TRBD2	TRBV6-1	19	few
CASSRMGGNDSPLHF	TGTGCCAGCAGTCGTATGGGGGGAAATGATTCACCCCTCCACTTT	TRBJ1-6	NA	TRBV2	15	NA
CASSVRYRGNTGELFF	TGTGCCAGCAGCGTCAGATATAGGGGCAACACCGGGGAGCTGTTTTTT	TRBJ2-2	NA	TRBV7-8	16	once
CASSLSGVGYGYTF	TGTGCCAGCAGTTTATCAGGGGTCGGCTATGGCTACACCTTC	TRBJ1-2	NA	TRBV28	14	NA
CASSLRGYSNQPQHF	TGTGCCAGCAGCTTGAGGGGGTATAGCAATCAGCCCCAGCATTTT	TRBJ1-5	NA	TRBV5-8	15	NA
CASSSNTQYF	TGTGCCAGCAGTTCAAATACGCAGTATTTT	TRBJ2-3	NA	TRBV6-6	10	NA
CASSLNSAEAFF	TGCGCCAGCAGCTTGAATTCCGCTGAAGCTTTCTTT	TRBJ1-1	NA	TRBV5-1	12	NA
CASSSGQGAGGYTF	TGTGCCAGCAGTTCGGGGCAGGGGGCCGGTGGCTACACCTTC	TRBJ1-2	TRBD1	TRBV28	14	NA
CASSPGRGSENQPQHF	TGTGCCAGCAGCCCCGGGAGGGGGTCGGAAAATCAGCCCCAGCATTTT	TRBJ1-5	NA	TRBV9	16	few
CASRRDSNEKLFF	TGTGCCAGCAGACGGGACAGTAATGAAAAACTGTTTTTT	TRBJ1-4	TRBD1	TRBV6-5	13	NA
CASSLESVNNSPLHF	TGCGCCAGCAGCTTGGAGAGTGTCAATAATTCACCCCTCCACTTT	TRBJ1-6	NA	TRBV5-1	15	NA